This TCR beta chain was identified in a study of CD8 T cells in ankylosing spondylitis. Germline CDR1 is DFQATT and CDR2 is SNEGSKA (reference sequence). CDR3 length: 14 amino acids. V lost 0 bases to trimming and J lost 4 bases, with 11 bases between them. A single record per CDR3 protein comes from TCRdb applying MiXCR to the 5' RACE reads. The data contain 250,000 to 400,000 distinct CDR3 sequences, approximately 10% of them seen just once; the ten biggest clones take up around 10%. General study results and limits: Clones tied to disease were said to be significantly enriched in matched ankylosing spondylitis synovial fluid.

A word on this clonotype: Its target is not known.

The sequenced sample consisted of blood, either unsorted or a sorted T cell fraction (not recorded which). This TCR was recovered from a female donor with ankylosing spondylitis or in good health (not recorded which). The chain recombines TRBV20-1 with TRBJ2-3; the D is unclear. This CDR3 reads CSARDRFSADTQYF. DNA for the CDR3: TGCAGTGCTAGAGACAGGTTTTCTGCAGATACGCAGTATTTT.